A single sample gave rise to the 18 T cell receptor beta chains below, sequenced in a study of T cell responses to AZD1222 COVID-19 vaccine. Sequencing was performed with immunoSEQ multiplex PCR; in TCRdb, only in-frame clones are kept and a portion is missing. The sample has 65,000 to 75,000 clones; 80% to 90% are singletons. The sequences come from peripheral blood, collected on day 0 of AZD1222 vaccination. The receptors come from an adult in good health.

This chain uses TRBV6-2 or TRBV6-3 with TRBJ1-5; a weak D match, TRBD1 (6 bases). CDR3 length: 15 residues. V lost 1 base, J lost 3 bases, and 10 bases lay in between. Looked up from germline, CDR1 is MNHEY and CDR2 is SVGEGT. The CDR3 nucleotides read TGTGCCAGCAGTTACTTCGGACAGACCAATCAGCCCCAGCATTTT. Protein: CASSYFGQTNQPQHF.

This chain links TRBV7-2 with TRBJ2-7; perhaps D is TRBD1 or TRBD2 (5 bases each). This CDR3 spans 15 amino acids. Between the trimmed V and J ends, which lost 6 bases and 4 bases, there was a span of 19 bases. The V gene's germline CDR1 is SGHTA and CDR2 FQGNSA. For the CDR3, the DNA is TGTGCCAGCAGTCGTACCGGGCAGGGAGTTTACGAGCAGTACTTC. The encoded protein is CASSRTGQGVYEQYF.

The rearrangement links TRBV30 to TRBJ1-4; D gene unclear. Germline V gene sequence: CDR1 GTSNPN, CDR2 SVGIG (reference sequence). Trimming left V 2 bases short and J 8 bases short, with 9 bases between. The CDR3 is 12 amino acids. CDR3 region: CAWSIIGEKLFF. DNA for the CDR3: TGTGCCTGGAGTATAATAGGGGAAAAACTGTTTTTT. Filled out from reference TRBV30 and TRBJ1-4, the complete variable domain reads SQTIHQWPATLVQPVGSPLSLECTVEGTSNPNLYWYRQAAGRGLQLLFYSVGIGQISSEVPQNLSASRPQDRQFILSSKKLLLSDSGFYLCAWSIIGEKLFFGSGTQLSVL.

V and J are TRBV19 and TRBJ1-1; 8 bases agree with TRBD1. Per the germline V gene, CDR1 is LNHDA and CDR2 is SQIVND (reference sequence). This CDR3 has 13 amino acids. The trim removed 4 bases at V and 4 bases at J, leaving 2 bases unmatched. The CDR3 DNA reads TGTGCCAGTAGTAGGCAGGGGGCCACTGAAGCTTTCTTT. Residues: CASSRQGATEAFF.

This chain links TRBV9 with TRBJ1-3; TRBD1 might be the D (5 bases). CDR3 length: 15 residues. V was pared by 0 bases and J by 2 bases, with 9 bases between. CDR1 and CDR2 from the germline V gene are SGDLS and YYNGEE. CDR3 coding DNA: TGTGCCAGCAGCGTAGATGCAGGGACTGGAAACACCATATATTTT. It yields the protein CASSVDAGTGNTIYF.

This clone was recorded once. The V and J genes are TRBV4-2 and TRBJ1-3; D call uncertain. CDR3 length equals 15 residues. Germline V gives CDR1 LGHNA, CDR2 YNFKEQ. Trimming removed 0 bases at V and 3 bases at J, with 9 bases between. The CDR3 spells CASSQDEGGGNTIYF. CDR3 bases: TGTGCCAGCAGCCAAGATGAGGGAGGTGGAAACACCATATATTTT.

This sequence joins TRBV24-1 and TRBJ2-7; 11 nucleotides match TRBD1. Germline CDR1 reads KGHDR; CDR2 reads SFDVKD. Unmatched junction bases numbered 6, after V lost 3 bases and J lost 3 bases. The CDR3 loop spans 16 amino acids. The CDR3 region is CATSDHTGTGGYEQYF. In nucleotides, the CDR3 is TGTGCCACCAGTGATCATACCGGGACAGGGGGCTACGAGCAGTACTTC.

The V gene is TRBV5-1, the J gene TRBJ2-2, with D possibly TRBD2 on 5 matching bases. CDR1 is SGHRS and CDR2 is YFSETQ in the germline V gene. V gave up 0 bases and J gave up 0 bases, with 15 bases separating them. The CDR3 runs to 18 residues. The CDR3 DNA is TGCGCCAGCAGCTTGGCCGGGCAGACTACATCGAACACCGGGGAGCTGTTTTTT. Encoded protein: CASSLAGQTTSNTGELFF.

The V gene is TRBV19, the J gene TRBJ1-3, with D hard to call. This CDR3 has 19 amino acids. The germline CDR1 and CDR2 sequences are LNHDA and SQIVND (reference sequence). V was cut by 6 bases and J by 0 bases, with 24 bases left in between. The CDR3 DNA reads TGTGCCAGTAGCAAGTCCGGGAGCTCCACCCCAAGCTCTGGAAACACCATATATTTT. It codes for CASSKSGSSTPSSGNTIYF.

Only one count was recorded for this clone. The chain is built from TRBV5-1 and TRBJ2-1, with 9 bases that match TRBD2. CDR3 length: 16 residues. CDR1 SGHRS and CDR2 YFSETQ come from the germline V gene. The V and J ends lost 0 bases and 5 bases, in that order; junction bases with no gene match: 6. CDR3 sequence: CASSLVLAGNNNEQFF. The DNA for the CDR3 is TGCGCCAGCAGCTTGGTCCTAGCGGGGAACAACAATGAGCAGTTCTTC.

The chain has TRBV7-2 and TRBJ2-1; 7 bases line up with TRBD2. There are 15 residues in the CDR3. V was pared by 0 bases and J by 8 bases, with 7 bases of the junction left unmatched. Germline V gives CDR1 SGHTA, CDR2 FQGNSA. CDR3 DNA sequence: TGTGCCAGCAGCTTAGCGTGGGGGGGTATCGATGAGCAGTTCTTC. Translation: CASSLAWGGIDEQFF.

The chain uses TRBV28 and TRBJ1-2, with D possibly being TRBD1 (5 bases). The CDR3 length is 13 residues. Trimming shortened V by 6 bases and J by 4 bases, and 12 bases separated the two germline ends. From germline, CDR1 is MDHEN and CDR2 SYDVKM. CDR3 in amino acids: CASSLGLSYGYTF. The CDR3 coding sequence is TGTGCCAGCAGCCTGGGGCTTTCCTATGGCTACACCTTC.

V is TRBV7-9 and J is TRBJ2-1; TRBD2 aligns across 12 bases. Trimming took 1 base from V and 7 from J; bases not matched to a gene: 11. The CDR3 is 18 amino acids. Germline lookup yields CDR1 SEHNR and CDR2 FQNEAQ (reference sequence). The CDR3 nucleotides are TGTGCCAGCAGCTTAGGGGCAGGACTAGCGGGGATCTTGAATGAGCAGTTCTTC. This codes for CASSLGAGLAGILNEQFF.

This chain joins TRBV5-1 and TRBJ2-5, with D perhaps matching TRBD2 (6 bases). This CDR3 has 15 residues. Germline CDR1 is SGHRS and CDR2 is YFSETQ. Trimming took off 4 bases at V and 5 bases at J, with 18 bases between the two ends. The CDR3, as DNA: TGCGCCAGCAGCCTGGGTGGCGGGATCGGGGAGACCCAGTACTTC. Translation: CASSLGGGIGETQYF.

The rearrangement uses TRBV4-3 and TRBJ1-4; D is undetermined. The V and J ends lost 4 bases and 0 bases respectively, with 9 bases between them. Germline CDR1 is LGHNA and CDR2 is YSLEER. CDR3 size: 15 residues. For the CDR3, the DNA is TGCGCCAGCAGCCGTCTTTATTCAACTAATGAAAAACTGTTTTTT. Residues: CASSRLYSTNEKLFF.

The J gene is TRBJ2-1, the V gene TRBV7-2; D unclear. Per the germline V gene, CDR1 is SGHTA and CDR2 is FQGNSA. Trimming took off 8 bases at V and 5 bases at J, with 7 bases between the two ends. The CDR3 runs 11 residues. The CDR3 region has the DNA TGTGCCAGCGGGGAAAACAATGAGCAGTTCTTC. This gives the protein CASGENNEQFF.

This chain uses TRBV19 with TRBJ1-1, with D maybe TRBD1 (5 bases). The CDR3 is 15 amino acids. The germline gives CDR1 LNHDA, CDR2 SQIVND (reference sequence). Trimming pared 3 bases from V and 4 bases from J, leaving 15 bases between. CDR3 in amino acids: CASSINGGGATEAFF. The CDR3 DNA follows: TGTGCCAGTAGTATTAATGGCGGAGGGGCCACTGAAGCTTTCTTT.

The genes are TRBV5-1 and TRBJ2-5; 11 nucleotides align to TRBD2. J lost 1 base, V lost 2 bases, and 4 bases had no gene match. The CDR3 is 16 residues long. The germline gives CDR1 SGHRS, CDR2 YFSETQ. CDR3 amino acids: CASSFGTSGLQETQYF. For the CDR3, the DNA is TGCGCCAGCAGCTTTGGGACTAGCGGACTCCAAGAGACCCAGTACTTC.